The rows below give T cell receptor beta chains drawn from one sample of a study of blood T cell repertoires in COVID-19. Produced via immunoSEQ multiplex PCR; TCRdb's table is partial and in-frame only. Of 70,000 or so clones in the sample, under 85% are singletons; the top ten hold just under 15%. The sample consisted of peripheral blood. Receptor source: a man aged 55 to 69 with COVID-19, enrolled during active disease. CDR3s include the opening cysteine and the closing phenylalanine or tryptophan. The D gene is left open where the match is weak.

TRBD1 TRBJ2-7 TRBV11-2 CASSSYRGSSEEQYF
TRBD1 TRBJ2-5 TRBV6-5 CASRDTGGQETQYF
TRBD1 TRBJ1-2 TRBV6-1 CASSVQGFFPDGHGYTF
- TRBJ1-2 TRBV9 CASNLGADYGYTF
- TRBJ1-2 TRBV6-5 CASSSTMDGYTF
TRBD1 TRBJ1-2 TRBV2 CASSEAPQGAGYTF
- TRBJ2-1 TRBV6-6 CASSYSGSNEQFF
- TRBJ2-7 TRBV7-2 CASSSSASAGYEQYF
- TRBJ1-2 TRBV28 CASSLTDPAYGYTF
- TRBJ1-1 TRBV11-3 CASSLDWLNTEAFF
- TRBJ1-2 TRBV9 CASSVPRAGENYGYTF
- TRBJ1-1 TRBV15 CATSQGGTEAFF
TRBD1 TRBJ2-5 TRBV9 CASSVAAGGFRFGYQETQYF
- TRBJ2-7 TRBV3-1/TRBV3-2 CASSQALEQYF
TRBD2 TRBJ2-3 TRBV7-3 CASSLGAVAGGTDTQYF
TRBD1 TRBJ1-5 TRBV19 CASSIGTGGWEPQHF
- TRBJ2-2 TRBV3-1/TRBV3-2 CASSARQNTGELFF
- TRBJ1-1 TRBV19 CASTFGGGNTEAFF
TRBD2 TRBJ2-5 TRBV30 CAWSPTSGRVAQYF
- TRBJ1-2 TRBV11-1 CASSPRRGSDYGYTF
TRBD2 TRBJ2-7 TRBV6-5 CASMQRDSYEQYF
- TRBJ2-7 TRBV5-1 CASRIGSRNEQYF
- TRBJ2-3 TRBV6-5 CASSHSDTQYF
TRBD2 TRBJ2-1 TRBV6-1 CASSESFGGSSYNEQFF
- TRBJ1-2 TRBV7-2 CASSYRVGGDGYTF
TRBD1 TRBJ1-1 TRBV7-9 CASSATGGGTEAFF
TRBD2 TRBJ2-7 TRBV9 CASSVGIGTRMEQYF
TRBD1 TRBJ1-2 TRBV27 CASSHGTGRANYGYTF